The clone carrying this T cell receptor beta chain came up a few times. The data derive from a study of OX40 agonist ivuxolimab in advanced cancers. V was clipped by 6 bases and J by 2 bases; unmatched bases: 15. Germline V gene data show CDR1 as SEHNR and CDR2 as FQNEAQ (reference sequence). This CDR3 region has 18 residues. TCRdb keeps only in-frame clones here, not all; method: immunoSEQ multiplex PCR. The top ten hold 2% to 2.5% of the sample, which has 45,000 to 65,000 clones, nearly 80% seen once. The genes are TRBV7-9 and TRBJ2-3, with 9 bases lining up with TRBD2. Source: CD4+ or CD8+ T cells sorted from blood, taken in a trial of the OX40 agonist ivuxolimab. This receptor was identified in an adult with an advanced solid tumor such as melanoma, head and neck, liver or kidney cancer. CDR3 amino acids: CASSSGTSTFLHTDTQYF. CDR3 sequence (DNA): TGTGCCAGCAGTTCCGGGACTAGCACCTTTCTTCACACAGATACGCAGTATTTT.